A single sample gave rise to the 25 T cell receptor beta chains below, sequenced in a study of T-cell reconstitution after alpha-beta-depleted transplantation in children. The TCRbeta library incorporated unique molecular identifiers. Using its own MiXCR run on the PCR reads, TCRdb lists one record per CDR3 protein. The data hold roughly 400,000 distinct CDR3 sequences, with over 40% observed a single time. The specimen comprised PBMCs, sampled before TCRalphabeta/CD19-depleted stem cell transplant. These TCRs come from a girl aged 2-9 years with aplastic anemia, due to receive a stem cell transplant.

This clonotype was counted many times. This chain uses TRBV3-1 with TRBJ1-5, with 7 bases matching TRBD1. Germline CDR1 LGHDT, CDR2 YNNKEL (reference sequence). This CDR3 has 17 amino acids. The trim removed 3 bases at V and 1 base at J, leaving 9 bases unmatched. The CDR3 region is CASSQTGQGRSNQPQHF. CDR3 in DNA: TGTGCCAGCAGCCAGACAGGGCAGGGAAGAAGCAATCAGCCCCAGCATTTT.

The chain links TRBV28 to TRBJ2-5, with TRBD1 matching 7 bases. CDR3 length: 17 residues. The germline V gene encodes CDR1 MDHEN and CDR2 SYDVKM. V gave up 4 bases and J gave up 8 bases; unmatched junction bases: 19. Written as DNA, the CDR3 is TGTGCCAGCAGTTCACAGACAGGGCCGGACCTGCAGGGTACCCAGTACTTC. Protein: CASSSQTGPDLQGTQYF.

Remarks on this clonotype: The germline gene is not matched at one end of the junction; a read error may be the cause. The V and J genes are TRBV7-3 and TRBJ2-1; the match to TRBD1 covers 7 bases. CDR3 size: 12 residues. In germline, CDR1 is SGHTA, CDR2 FQGTGA. CDR3 in amino acids: CASSLDRYNEQF. The CDR3 nucleotides are TGTGCCAGCAGCTTGGACAGGTACAATGAGCAGTTC.

The chain is built from TRBV18 and TRBJ2-1; TRBD1 might be the D (10 bases). The germline V gene has CDR1 KGHSH and CDR2 LQKENI. V lost 5 bases, J lost 9 bases, and 20 bases lay in between. The CDR3 is 15 residues long. CDR3 amino acids: CASSASGTGDSEQFF. CDR3 coding DNA: TGTGCCAGCTCAGCTAGCGGGACAGGGGATAGTGAGCAGTTCTTC. Based on the CDR3 plus reference TRBV18 and TRBJ2-1, the full variable domain is NAGVMQNPRHLVRRRGQEARLRCSPMKGHSHVYWYRQLPEEGLKFMVYLQKENIIDESGMPKERFSAEFPKEGPSILRIQQVVRGDSAAYFCASSASGTGDSEQFFGPGTRLTVL.

This clonotype appeared once. This chain links TRBV25-1 with TRBJ2-1, with D unresolved. Germline V gives CDR1 MGHDK, CDR2 SYGVNS. The CDR3 is made up of 13 amino acids. Trimming took 4 bases from V and 5 from J, leaving 9 bases between them. The DNA for the CDR3 is TGTGCCAGCAGTGGGACGGCCAACAATGAGCAGTTCTTC. This translates into CASSGTANNEQFF.

This clonotype was detected a few times. J is TRBJ1-1 and V is TRBV20-1; D possibly corresponds to TRBD1 (6 bases). Trimming took 5 bases from V and 0 from J, leaving 19 bases between them. This CDR3 region has 16 residues. CDR1 DFQATT and CDR2 SNEGSKA come from the germline V gene (reference sequence). CDR3 sequence (DNA): TGCAGTGCTTTTTCGGGGGGCCAGATAATGAACACTGAAGCTTTCTTT. This gives the protein CSAFSGGQIMNTEAFF.

This rearrangement joins TRBV2 to TRBJ2-5, with D perhaps matching TRBD1 (5 bases). This CDR3 is 15 amino acids long. Germline V gene data show CDR1 as SNHLY and CDR2 as FYNNEI. Trimming cost V 7 bases and J 2 bases, with 17 bases left between them. CDR3 loop: CASIVGASVQETQYF. CDR3 coding DNA: TGTGCCAGCATAGTTGGGGCGTCCGTTCAAGAGACCCAGTACTTC.

The chain combines TRBV20-1 with TRBJ2-3, with TRBD2 identical over 13 bases. This CDR3 has 16 residues. Germline V gene sequence: CDR1 DFQATT, CDR2 SNEGSKA (reference sequence). J lost 2 bases, V lost 2 bases, and 4 bases had no gene match. The CDR3 sequence: CSARRLAGGHTDTQYF. The CDR3 region has the DNA TGCAGTGCTAGAAGACTAGCGGGAGGCCACACAGATACGCAGTATTTT.

This clonotype has only one observation. The rearrangement joins TRBV29-1 to TRBJ2-7; 8 bases line up with TRBD1. V gave up 6 bases and J gave up 3 bases; unmatched junction bases: 4. CDR3 length equals 12 residues. CDR1 and CDR2 (germline): SQVTM, ANQGSEA. The CDR3 region has the DNA TGCAGCGTGGAGGACAGGGACTACGAGCAGTACTTC. Protein product: CSVEDRDYEQYF.

This clonotype was picked up many times. V usage is TRBV4-3 and J usage is TRBJ1-6; D gene ambiguous. Deletions cut 1 base from V and 4 bases from J, with 5 bases between. CDR3 length equals 14 residues. CDR1 and CDR2 from the germline V gene are LGHNA and YSLEER. The CDR3 loop is CASSQGPYNSPLHF. In nucleotides, the CDR3 is TGCGCCAGCAGCCAAGGCCCGTATAATTCACCCCTCCACTTT.

The genes are TRBV5-1 and TRBJ1-5; D perhaps matches TRBD1 (6 bases). CDR1 SGHRS and CDR2 YFSETQ come from the germline V gene. This CDR3 comprises 14 residues. V gave up 0 bases and J gave up 5 bases, with 9 bases separating them. CDR3 DNA sequence: TGCGCCAGCAGCTTGGCAGCAGGGGATCAGCCCCAGCATTTT. This gives the protein CASSLAAGDQPQHF.

This clonotype was detected ten times or more. The chain is built from TRBV20-1 and TRBJ2-1; D unclear. The germline gives CDR1 DFQATT, CDR2 SNEGSKA (reference sequence). CDR3 length: 12 amino acids. V was pared by 7 bases and J by 6 bases, with 13 bases between. CDR3 nucleotide sequence: TGCAGTGTTACGGGCCCCCCCAATGAGCAGTTCTTC. Translation: CSVTGPPNEQFF.

Only a few counts were recorded for this clonotype. The rearrangement links TRBV30 to TRBJ2-3; no clear D. V gave up 0 bases and J gave up 5 bases, with 9 bases separating them. Per germline, CDR1 GTSNPN and CDR2 SVGIG (reference sequence). CDR3 length: 13 residues. In nucleotides, the CDR3 is TGTGCCTGGAGTGTAGACTCTGAAGATACGCAGTATTTT. It codes for CAWSVDSEDTQYF. The full variable domain, with the rest looked up from reference TRBV30 and TRBJ2-3, is SQTIHQWPATLVQPVGSPLSLECTVEGTSNPNLYWYRQAAGRGLQLLFYSVGIGQISSEVPQNLSASRPQDRQFILSSKKLLLSDSGFYLCAWSVDSEDTQYFGPGTRLTVL.

This clonotype has just a few counts. The chain carries TRBV20-1 and TRBJ2-1; 7 positions match TRBD2. The CDR3 covers 15 residues. V gave up 0 bases and J gave up 4 bases; unmatched junction bases: 6. Germline CDR1 and CDR2: DFQATT and SNEGSKA (reference sequence). DNA of the CDR3: TGCAGTGCTAGAGACGGGCTAGCGGTATACAATGAGCAGTTCTTC. Protein product: CSARDGLAVYNEQFF.

This clonotype was observed once. The chain employs TRBV27 and TRBJ2-7; 7 bases match TRBD2. CDR1 MNHEY and CDR2 SMNVEV come from the germline V gene (reference sequence). Trimming took 5 bases from V and 2 from J; bases not matched to a gene: 9. The CDR3 spans 15 residues. In nucleotides, the CDR3 is TGTGCCAGCAGTCCCAAAACTAGCGCTGCCTACGAGCAGTACTTC. Residues: CASSPKTSAAYEQYF.

The chain links TRBV20-1 to TRBJ2-7; D may be TRBD1 or TRBD2 (5 bases each). CDR3 length: 16 amino acids. Germline CDR1 reads DFQATT; CDR2 reads SNEGSKA (reference sequence). Trimming took off 3 bases at V and 0 bases at J, with 18 bases between the two ends. Here the CDR3 DNA reads TGCAGTGCTAGGGGGTTGGGGGACCCCAGCTCCTACGAGCAGTACTTC. This translates into CSARGLGDPSSYEQYF.

This rearrangement joins TRBV7-6 to TRBJ2-3, with D possibly being TRBD1 (6 bases). Germline assignment: CDR1 SGHVS and CDR2 FNYEAQ. V gave up 2 bases and J gave up 4 bases, with 13 bases separating them. The CDR3 contains 15 residues. CDR3 bases: TGTGCCAGCAGCTTAAAGGGATGGGGGCCAGATACGCAGTATTTT. Residues: CASSLKGWGPDTQYF.

The CDR3 protein is CASSFGGGGELFF. The CDR3 region has the DNA TGTGCCAGCAGCTTCGGCGGTGGCGGGGAGCTGTTTTTT. The chain uses TRBV7-9 and TRBJ2-2; D not resolved. Germline CDR1 is SEHNR and CDR2 is FQNEAQ (reference sequence). V shed 3 bases and J shed 7 bases, with 9 bases lying between them. This CDR3 comprises 13 residues. Full variable domain (rest looked up from reference TRBV7-9 and TRBJ2-2): DTGVSQNPRHKITKRGQNVTFRCDPISEHNRLYWYRQTLGQGPEFLTYFQNEAQLEKSRLLSDRFSAERPKGSFSTLEIQRTEQGDSAMYLCASSFGGGGELFFGEGSRLTVL.

At least ten counts were recorded for this clonotype. The CDR3 DNA follows: TGCGCCAGCAGCGCGGGTCCTTACACCGGGGAGCTGTTTTTT. Protein sequence: CASSAGPYTGELFF. The J gene is TRBJ2-2, the V gene TRBV5-1; D is perhaps TRBD2 (5 bases). The V and J ends lost 4 bases and 3 bases respectively, with 10 bases between them. The CDR3 contains 14 residues. CDR1 is SGHRS, CDR2 YFSETQ, per germline.

The CDR3 reads CASSLGRAAEAFF. CDR3 in DNA: TGCGCCAGCAGCTTGGGACGGGCCGCTGAAGCTTTCTTT. This chain links TRBV5-1 with TRBJ1-1; D is uncertain. Germline V lookup: CDR1 SGHRS, CDR2 YFSETQ. The CDR3 runs to 13 residues. The V and J ends lost 0 bases and 6 bases respectively, with 9 bases between them.

V gene TRBV15 combines with J gene TRBJ2-1; either TRBD1 or TRBD2 may supply D (6 bases each). The germline V and J ends were trimmed by 5 bases and 6 bases, with 14 bases remaining between them. Germline V CDR1 and CDR2: LNHNV, YYDKDF (reference sequence). CDR3 length: 14 residues. CDR3 sequence reads: CATSRPRDINEQFF. CDR3 DNA: TGTGCCACCAGCCGCCCGCGGGACATCAATGAGCAGTTCTTC.

Only a few counts were recorded for this clonotype. The V and J genes are TRBV20-1 and TRBJ2-4, with 7 bases lining up with TRBD2. Trimming removed 4 bases from V and 2 bases from J; junction bases left unmatched: 17. The CDR3 has 18 amino acids. CDR1 and CDR2 from the germline V gene are DFQATT and SNEGSKA (reference sequence). CDR3 loop: CSAMRQLGGGLTKNIQYF. The CDR3 DNA follows: TGCAGTGCTATGCGGCAGTTGGGGGGGGGACTCACCAAAAACATTCAGTACTTC.

The V and J genes are TRBV7-9 and TRBJ2-1; TRBD2 agrees at 8 bases. After removal of 4 bases from V and 5 bases from J, the junction contained 7 bases not matched to a gene. Per germline, CDR1 SEHNR and CDR2 FQNEAQ (reference sequence). There are 15 residues in the CDR3. In nucleotides, the CDR3 is TGTGCCAGCAGCTATATAGCGGGAAGCGACAATGAGCAGTTCTTC. It yields the protein CASSYIAGSDNEQFF.

CDR3 sequence reads: CASSLSGTRTTDTQYF. Written as DNA, the CDR3 is TGCGCCAGCAGCTTGAGTGGGACTAGAACCACAGATACGCAGTATTTT. The chain carries TRBV5-1 and TRBJ2-3, with 8 nucleotides matching TRBD2. CDR1 is SGHRS, CDR2 YFSETQ, per germline. Unmatched junction bases numbered 6, after V lost 1 base and J lost 2 bases. This CDR3 has 16 residues.

The chain joins TRBV12-3 or TRBV12-4 to TRBJ2-7; TRBD2 might be the D (6 bases). The CDR3 length is 13 residues. Trimming removed 3 bases from V and 7 bases from J, with 13 bases in between. CDR3 residues: CASSFKGRWEQYF. The CDR3 DNA reads TGTGCCAGCAGTTTTAAGGGGAGGTGGGAGCAGTACTTC.